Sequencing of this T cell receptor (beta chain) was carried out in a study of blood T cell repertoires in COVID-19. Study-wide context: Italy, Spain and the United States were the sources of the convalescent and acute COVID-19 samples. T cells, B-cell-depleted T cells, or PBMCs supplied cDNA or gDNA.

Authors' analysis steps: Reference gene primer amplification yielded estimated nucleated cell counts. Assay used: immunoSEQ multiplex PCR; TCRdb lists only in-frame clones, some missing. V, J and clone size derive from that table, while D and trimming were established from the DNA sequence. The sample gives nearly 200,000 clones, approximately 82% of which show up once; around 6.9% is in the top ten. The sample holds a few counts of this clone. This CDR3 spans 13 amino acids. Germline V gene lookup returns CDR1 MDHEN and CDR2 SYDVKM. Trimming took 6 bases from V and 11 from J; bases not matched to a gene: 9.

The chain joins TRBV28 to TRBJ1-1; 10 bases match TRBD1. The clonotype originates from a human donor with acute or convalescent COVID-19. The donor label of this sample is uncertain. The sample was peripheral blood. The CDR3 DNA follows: TGTGCCAGCAGCCCTATTGGGACAGGGGTTGCTTTCTTT. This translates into CASSPIGTGVAFF.